This T cell receptor beta chain is drawn from a study of blood T cell repertoires in COVID-19. The table came from immunoSEQ multiplex PCR; TCRdb's copy has only in-frame clones and leaves some out. The data show some 110,000 clones, with roughly 80% seen just once and 2% to 3% held by the top ten. Germline CDR1 is SGDLS and CDR2 is YYNGEE. V shed 3 bases, J shed 1 base, and the junction held 1 base outside the gene matches. The CDR3 spans 15 residues. The sample comprised peripheral blood. The chain employs TRBV9 and TRBJ2-1, with TRBD1 matching over 10 bases. This TCR was recovered from a man aged 45 to 65 with acute or convalescent COVID-19. CDR3 DNA: TGTGCCAGCAGCGCGGACAGGGGGTCCTACAATGAGCAGTTCTTC. Amino acid sequence: CASSADRGSYNEQFF.